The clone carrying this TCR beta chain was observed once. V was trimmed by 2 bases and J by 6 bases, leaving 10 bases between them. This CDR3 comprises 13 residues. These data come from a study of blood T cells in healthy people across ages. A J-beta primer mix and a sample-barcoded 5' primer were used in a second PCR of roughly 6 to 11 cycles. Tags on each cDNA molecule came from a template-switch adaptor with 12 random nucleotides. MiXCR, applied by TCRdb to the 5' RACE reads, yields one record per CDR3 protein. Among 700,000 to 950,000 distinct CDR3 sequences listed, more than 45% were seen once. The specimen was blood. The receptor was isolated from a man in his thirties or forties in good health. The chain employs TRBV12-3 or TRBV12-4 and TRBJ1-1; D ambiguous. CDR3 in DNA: TGTGCCAGCAGTTTAATAGCTGAGGCTGAAGCTTTCTTT. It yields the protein CASSLIAEAEAFF.